This passage covers 2 T cell receptor beta chains from one sample sequenced in a study of a mutant IDH1 vaccine in newly diagnosed glioma. Time point noted: week 35, safety follow-up. It was 300 ug of mutant IDH1 20-mer peptide that made up each vaccine dose, given with topical imiquimod. The antigens these receptors bind are not known. Measured with immunoSEQ multiplex PCR; TCRdb has only the in-frame clones, and not every one. The sample lists some 33,000 clones; over 65% were seen once. The sequencing used PBMCs, collected from a glioma patient whose treatment included an IDH1 peptide vaccine. The receptors stem from a man younger than 40 with glioma.

The chain couples TRBV7-2 to TRBJ1-3; D is ambiguous. Trimming shortened V by 1 base and J by 0 bases, and 10 bases separated the two germline ends. Germline V gene sequence: CDR1 SGHTA, CDR2 FQGNSA. The CDR3 is made up of 16 amino acids. CDR3 DNA: TGTGCCAGCAGCTTAGGAACCGCAGTCTCTGGAAACACCATATATTTT. Its protein is CASSLGTAVSGNTIYF. The full variable domain, rest sourced from reference TRBV7-2 and TRBJ1-3, is GAGVSQSPSNKVTEKGKDVELRCDPISGHTALYWYRQSLGQGLEFLIYFQGNSAPDKSGLPSDRFSAERTGGSVSTLTIQRTQQEDSAVYLCASSLGTAVSGNTIYFGEGSWLTVV.

The chain recombines TRBV7-9 with TRBJ2-3, with 7 bases aligning to TRBD2. Germline CDR1 reads SEHNR; CDR2 reads FQNEAQ (reference sequence). CDR3 length: 14 residues. V dropped 6 bases and J dropped 4; count of bases not matched to a gene: 7. CDR3 bases: TGTGCCAGCAGGCGGGGGAGTAGGTCAGATACGCAGTATTTT. Protein: CASRRGSRSDTQYF.